Following are 17 T cell receptor beta chains from one sample sequenced in a study of OX40 agonist ivuxolimab in advanced cancers. Produced via immunoSEQ multiplex PCR; TCRdb's table is partial and in-frame only. The profile covers some 110,000 clones, with just over 90% appearing a single time and around 0.5% taken by the ten largest. The material sequenced was CD4+ or CD8+ T cells sorted from blood, taken in a trial of the OX40 agonist ivuxolimab. All receptors come from an adult with an advanced solid tumor such as melanoma, head and neck, liver or kidney cancer.

This chain uses TRBV23-1 with TRBJ1-2; D call uncertain. TRBV23-1 counts as an open reading frame of uncertain function. Trimming took 6 bases from V and 0 from J, leaving 17 bases between them. The CDR3 spans 16 residues. The CDR3 region has the DNA TGCGCCAGCAGACGACCACAAATCCTAGCTAACTATGGCTACACCTTC. It encodes CASRRPQILANYGYTF.

The V and J genes are TRBV6-5 and TRBJ1-1; D gene ambiguous. Trimming stripped 6 bases from V and 8 bases from J, with 13 bases between. This CDR3 is built from 12 residues. Germline V CDR1 and CDR2: MNHEY, SVGAGI. The chain's CDR3 is CASRSQVPEAFF. The CDR3 coding sequence is TGTGCCAGCAGATCCCAGGTACCCGAAGCTTTCTTT.

The chain employs TRBV7-9 and TRBJ1-2; maybe TRBD1 (6 bases). The germline V gene has CDR1 SEHNR and CDR2 FQNEAQ (reference sequence). This CDR3 has 15 residues. With 5 bases removed from V and 5 bases from J, the gap between germline ends came to 18 bases. As DNA, the CDR3 is TGTGCCAGCAGCGGGGTGGGGGACAAGACGTATGGCTACACCTTC. Protein: CASSGVGDKTYGYTF.

The chain links TRBV28 to TRBJ2-7, with 7 bases identical to TRBD1. CDR3 length: 16 amino acids. Unmatched junction bases numbered 12, after V lost 4 bases and J lost 3 bases. Germline assignment: CDR1 MDHEN and CDR2 SYDVKM. The CDR3 protein is CASSSEGTARHYEQYF. Here the CDR3 DNA reads TGTGCCAGCAGTTCCGAAGGGACAGCCAGACACTACGAGCAGTACTTC. The full variable domain, its missing parts supplied by reference TRBV28 and TRBJ2-7, is DVKVTQSSRYLVKRTGEKVFLECVQDMDHENMFWYRQDPGLGLRLIYFSYDVKMKEKGDIPEGYSVSREKKERFSLILESASTNQTSMYLCASSSEGTARHYEQYFGPGTRLTVT.

The chain is built from TRBV27 and TRBJ2-7; D unresolved. Trimming stripped 2 bases from V and 2 bases from J, with 10 bases between. The CDR3 is 14 amino acids. Germline assignment: CDR1 MNHEY and CDR2 SMNVEV (reference sequence). CDR3 in amino acids: CASSLRIPAYEQYF. CDR3 in DNA: TGTGCCAGCAGTTTACGAATCCCGGCCTACGAGCAGTACTTC.

Comments on this clone: Germline is not matched at one junction end, which may reflect a read error. The sample holds other DNA sequences that translate to the same CDR3. This chain uses TRBV6-6 with TRBJ2-5; 8 nucleotides line up with TRBD2. Per germline, CDR1 MNHNY and CDR2 SVGAGI (reference sequence). This CDR3 spans 16 amino acids. CDR3 loop: CASTPSAGGGQETQYF. CDR3 sequence (DNA): TGTGCCAGCACTCCCTCCGCGGGGGGAGGTCAAGAGACCCAATACTTC.

This clone appeared a single time. Other nucleotide sequences from this sample produce the same CDR3. V gene TRBV7-3 combines with J gene TRBJ2-2, with D possibly matching TRBD1 (7 bases). The V gene's germline CDR1 is SGHTA and CDR2 FQGTGA. V was pared by 4 bases and J by 6 bases, with 21 bases between. The CDR3 runs to 17 residues. CDR3 coding DNA: TGTGCCAGCAGCTCCCAACCAGGGGGGCGAGGGGCCGGGGAGCTGTTTTTT. Translating gives CASSSQPGGRGAGELFF.

V gene TRBV15 combines with J gene TRBJ1-1; no firm D call. Deletions cut 0 bases from V and 2 bases from J, with 4 bases between. The CDR3 runs to 13 residues. CDR1 is LNHNV and CDR2 is YYDKDF in the germline V gene (reference sequence). The chain's CDR3 is CATSRDPNTEAFF. The CDR3 nucleotides read TGTGCCACCAGCAGAGACCCCAACACTGAAGCTTTCTTT.

This chain links TRBV2 with TRBJ2-6; D may be TRBD1 or TRBD2 (6 bases each). The length of the CDR3 is 15 residues. The germline CDR1 and CDR2 sequences are SNHLY and FYNNEI. Trimming removed 6 bases from V and 11 bases from J, with 20 bases in between. CDR3 nucleotide sequence: TGTGCCAGCAGAGGGGGGCGCTACATCCCTGACGTCCTGACTTTC. Amino acid sequence: CASRGGRYIPDVLTF.

The chain combines TRBV20-1 with TRBJ2-3, with D unclear. The CDR3 length is 11 residues. The germline V gene has CDR1 DFQATT and CDR2 SNEGSKA (reference sequence). V lost 4 bases to trimming and J lost 6 bases, with 8 bases between them. The CDR3, as DNA: TGCAGTGCTATAAGAGGTGATACGCAGTATTTT. It is translated as CSAIRGDTQYF.

V usage is TRBV5-1 and J usage is TRBJ2-5, with D possibly being TRBD2 (5 bases). V shed 7 bases and J shed 5 bases, with 12 bases lying between them. The CDR3 consists of 12 residues. The germline V gene encodes CDR1 SGHRS and CDR2 YFSETQ. The CDR3 spells CASSQTGETQYF. CDR3 nucleotides: TGCGCCAGCTCACAGACGGGGGAGACCCAGTACTTC. Full variable domain (outside the CDR3, taken from reference TRBV5-1 and TRBJ2-5): KAGVTQTPRYLIKTRGQQVTLSCSPISGHRSVSWYQQTPGQGLQFLFEYFSETQRNKGNFPGRFSGRQFSNSRSEMNVSTLELGDSALYLCASSQTGETQYFGPGTRLLVL.

Here the CDR3 reads CSVGQGTPEAFF. The CDR3, as DNA: TGCAGCGTTGGACAGGGGACCCCTGAAGCTTTCTTT. V usage is TRBV29-1 and J usage is TRBJ1-1; 8 nucleotides match TRBD1. Germline V gene data show CDR1 as SQVTM and CDR2 as ANQGSEA. Losses at the gene ends were 4 bases for V and 6 bases for J; bases not matched to a gene: 4. CDR3 length: 12 residues.

The V call is TRBV6-6, the J call TRBJ1-6; D ambiguous. Germline-derived CDR1 and CDR2 are MNHNY and SVGAGI (reference sequence). The CDR3 sequence is 15 residues long. Trimming shortened V by 5 bases and J by 9 bases, and 17 bases separated the two germline ends. CDR3 sequence (DNA): TGTGCCAGCAGTCCTTTAATAGCCGGTAGTTCACCCCTCCACTTT. Amino acid sequence: CASSPLIAGSSPLHF.

The gene calls are TRBV28 and TRBJ2-1, with D perhaps assigned TRBD1 or TRBD2 (5 bases each). Germline-derived CDR1 and CDR2 are MDHEN and SYDVKM. The V end lost 4 bases, the J end lost 5 bases, and 15 bases lay between the germline ends. The CDR3 loop spans 15 amino acids. The CDR3, as DNA: TGTGCCAGCAGTTCTTTCTCCGGGACCGACAATGAGCAGTTCTTC. It is translated as CASSSFSGTDNEQFF.

The V and J genes are TRBV2 and TRBJ1-3; D is possibly TRBD1 (5 bases). The germline V and J ends were trimmed by 3 bases and 4 bases, with 7 bases remaining between them. The CDR3 loop spans 13 amino acids. Germline V gene data show CDR1 as SNHLY and CDR2 as FYNNEI. The CDR3 DNA sequence: TGTGCCAGCAGTGACAGGGTCGGAAACACCATATATTTT. Encoded protein: CASSDRVGNTIYF.

The V and J genes are TRBV6-7 and TRBJ2-4, with D perhaps TRBD2 (7 bases). TRBV6-7 is an ORF; its function is uncertain. This CDR3 region has 19 residues. V was trimmed by 7 bases and J by 0 bases, leaving 25 bases between them. CDR3 DNA: TGTGCCAGCATCTTACGAATGGGGCGGGGGCGTCTAGCCAAAAACATTCAGTACTTC. Protein: CASILRMGRGRLAKNIQYF.

This clone was picked up one time. The genes are TRBV11-2 and TRBJ1-3; possibly TRBD1 for D (5 bases). The germline V gene encodes CDR1 SGHAT and CDR2 FQNNGV. CDR3 length: 15 residues. Trimming stripped 2 bases from V and 3 bases from J, with 11 bases between. In DNA, the CDR3 is TGTGCCAGCAGCTTACGGCAGGGCAGTGGAAACACCATATATTTT. Translated, it gives CASSLRQGSGNTIYF.